These T cell receptor beta chains were read from a single sample in a study of T-cell memory formation after mild COVID-19. TCRdb re-called the 5' RACE reads through MiXCR, storing one row per CDR3 protein. The table has 500,000 to 650,000 distinct CDR3 sequences, about 20% seen once. Material for sequencing was PBMCs or a T cell subset sorted from them (not recorded which). All receptors derive from an adult woman who had mild COVID-19 (a few samples of this study predate the infection). Cell type and time point are not known. Each CDR3 is given with its conserved first and last residue. D genes are given only for firm matches. The size entry is marked missing in some rows and otherwise reads once, few, many or a size class.

clone_size	d_call	v_call	j_call	cdr3_aa	cdr3_nt
few	TRBD1	TRBV29-1	TRBJ2-7	CSSDGRDRGPEQYF	TGCAGCTCTGATGGCCGGGACAGGGGGCCCGAGCAGTACTTC
.	.	TRBV7-3	TRBJ2-2	CASSPFSGSNTGELFF	TGTGCCAGCAGCCCCTTCTCTGGTTCGAACACCGGGGAGCTGTTTTTT
few	TRBD1	TRBV29-1	TRBJ1-2	CSVEDLRDSSYGYTF	TGCAGCGTTGAAGATCTCAGGGACAGTAGCTATGGCTACACCTTC
few	.	TRBV29-1	TRBJ1-1	CSVRREGDTNTEAFF	TGCAGCGTGAGACGAGAGGGGGATACGAACACTGAAGCTTTCTTT
once	.	TRBV2	TRBJ2-7	CASSSGPIGYEQYF	TGTGCCAGCAGCTCCGGCCCAATCGGATACGAGCAGTACTTC
.	TRBD2	TRBV7-9	TRBJ2-1	CASSLRGRGGGSYNEQFF	TGTGCCAGCAGCCTCCGGGGGAGGGGCGGCGGGTCCTACAATGAGCAGTTCTTC
.	.	TRBV6-1	TRBJ2-3	CASSDKGGGADTQYF	TGTGCCAGCAGTGATAAGGGGGGGGGCGCAGATACGCAGTATTTT
.	.	TRBV5-1	TRBJ1-1	CASSLEVNGPEAFF	TGCGCCAGCAGCTTGGAGGTGAACGGGCCTGAAGCTTTCTTT
.	TRBD1	TRBV5-6	TRBJ1-2	CASSRQGLTGLFGYTF	TGTGCCAGCAGCCGACAGGGGCTCACCGGCTTATTTGGCTACACCTTC
few	.	TRBV4-1	TRBJ2-7	CASSQVRQSYEQYF	TGCGCCAGCAGCCAAGTACGGCAGTCTTACGAGCAGTACTTC
.	TRBD1	TRBV6-1	TRBJ2-1	CASSYPTGWNEQFF	TGTGCCAGCAGTTATCCGACAGGGTGGAATGAGCAGTTCTTC
.	TRBD1	TRBV27	TRBJ1-5	CASSDRGNSNQPQHF	TGTGCCAGCAGCGACAGGGGCAATAGCAATCAGCCCCAGCATTTT
.	TRBD2	TRBV7-2	TRBJ2-7	CASSLALAGVKEQYF	TGTGCCAGCAGCTTAGCACTAGCGGGAGTGAAAGAGCAGTACTTC
.	.	TRBV2	TRBJ1-1	CASSTEGWIFPEAFF	TGTGCCAGCAGTACCGAAGGGTGGATATTCCCTGAAGCTTTCTTT
.	.	TRBV6-1	TRBJ1-5	CASSGPGEPQHF	TGTGCCAGCAGTGGACCCGGGGAGCCCCAGCATTTT
few	TRBD2	TRBV6-2/TRBV6-3	TRBJ2-5	CASTRRLAGVRTQETQYF	TGTGCCAGCACAAGAAGGCTAGCGGGGGTTAGAACACAAGAGACCCAGTACTTC
.	.	TRBV18	TRBJ1-1	CDSSEFPGNTEAFF	TGTGACAGCTCCGAATTTCCAGGGAACACTGAAGCTTTCTTT
.	.	TRBV7-9	TRBJ1-1	CASSPAGRMNTEAFF	TGTGCCAGCAGCCCCGCGGGACGGATGAACACTGAAGCTTTCTTT
few	.	TRBV29-1	TRBJ1-2	CSVEDGFRGNGYTF	TGCAGCGTTGAAGATGGGTTTAGGGGTAATGGCTACACCTTC
.	TRBD2	TRBV29-1	TRBJ2-1	CSVALSGGAGEQFF	TGCAGCGTTGCGCTTAGCGGGGGGGCAGGGGAGCAGTTCTTC
.	TRBD2	TRBV12-3/TRBV12-4	TRBJ2-5	CASSLGTRPSGSGETQYF	TGTGCCAGCAGTTTAGGGACCCGGCCTAGCGGGAGTGGAGAGACCCAGTACTTC